Below, 32 T cell receptor beta chains from the same sample are listed, as sequenced in a study of T cell responses to AZD1222 COVID-19 vaccine. Assay: immunoSEQ multiplex PCR; the TCRdb copy retains only in-frame clones and omits some. The sample carries over 70,000 clones, approximately 89% recorded once. The source material was peripheral blood, sampled 28 days after the second AZD1222 dose. These receptors all stem from an adult who received the AZD1222 COVID-19 vaccine.

The chain carries TRBV4-3 and TRBJ2-4, with D hard to call. This CDR3 is 16 amino acids long. Germline V gene data show CDR1 as LGHNA and CDR2 as YSLEER. Trimming left V 4 bases short and J 7 bases short, with 20 bases between. CDR3 bases: TGCGCCAGCAGCCCCACCGAGGTCGCACCGGTCAACATTCAGTACTTC. This gives the protein CASSPTEVAPVNIQYF.

This clone appeared a few times. The V gene is TRBV6-4, the J gene TRBJ2-1; 13 bases line up with TRBD2. Germline V lookup: CDR1 MRHNA, CDR2 SNTAGT. The V and J ends lost 4 bases and 6 bases, in that order; junction bases with no gene match: 0. The CDR3 spans 14 residues. CDR3 bases: TGTGCCAGCAGTGGACTAGCGGGGGGCAATGAGCAGTTCTTC. Its protein is CASSGLAGGNEQFF.

The V gene is TRBV18, the J gene TRBJ2-7, with TRBD2 matching over 15 bases. Per the germline V gene, CDR1 is KGHSH and CDR2 is LQKENI. The CDR3 has 18 residues. The V and J ends lost 3 bases and 0 bases, in that order; junction bases with no gene match: 6. Here the CDR3 DNA reads TGTGCCAGCTCACCCGGACTAGCGGGGGGGAGGAGCTCCTACGAGCAGTACTTC. Amino acids: CASSPGLAGGRSSYEQYF.

The chain carries TRBV4-1 and TRBJ2-7; TRBD1 matches at 7 bases. This CDR3 contains 16 residues. The trim removed 1 base at V and 4 bases at J, leaving 10 bases unmatched. Germline V lookup: CDR1 MGHRA, CDR2 YSYEKL. The CDR3 DNA reads as TGCGCCAGCAGCCAAGTTTTCGACAGGGCGGCTTACGAGCAGTACTTC. Amino acids: CASSQVFDRAAYEQYF.

This chain joins TRBV27 and TRBJ2-5; 8 bases map to TRBD1. Germline lookup yields CDR1 MNHEY and CDR2 SMNVEV (reference sequence). Trimming cost V 4 bases and J 5 bases; bases outside gene matches: 0. This CDR3 contains 12 residues. CDR3 sequence (DNA): TGTGCCAGCAGTTGGACAGGGGAGACCCAGTACTTC. Amino acids: CASSWTGETQYF.

The chain is built from TRBV2 and TRBJ2-3; D could derive from TRBD1 or TRBD2 (5 bases each). V lost 2 bases and J lost 3, with 12 bases in between. The CDR3 runs to 15 residues. CDR1 SNHLY and CDR2 FYNNEI come from the germline V gene. The CDR3: CASSERGPPTDTQYF. The CDR3 DNA reads TGTGCCAGCAGTGAAAGGGGACCGCCAACAGATACGCAGTATTTT.

The chain links TRBV5-4 to TRBJ2-5, with 10 bases aligning to TRBD1. The V segment lost 4 bases and the J segment 4 bases; nucleotides outside the gene matches: 10. Germline CDR1 reads SGHNT; CDR2 reads YYREEE (reference sequence). The CDR3 consists of 16 residues. CDR3 DNA sequence: TGTGCCAGCAGCCCAGGACAGGGGGACCTTGGAGAGACCCAGTACTTC. Encoded protein: CASSPGQGDLGETQYF.

The V call is TRBV6-6, the J call TRBJ2-5; D may be TRBD2 (5 bases). CDR3 length equals 14 residues. The V end lost 8 bases, the J end lost 3 bases, and 16 bases lay between the germline ends. Germline V gene data show CDR1 as MNHNY and CDR2 as SVGAGI (reference sequence). The DNA of the CDR3 is TGTGCCAGCCGAGGGTCCACGAAAAAAGAGACCCAGTACTTC. Translated: CASRGSTKKETQYF.

The chain couples TRBV11-3 to TRBJ2-3; TRBD2 agrees at 12 bases. J was trimmed by 5 bases and V by 5 bases; bases with no gene match: 8. The V gene's germline CDR1 is SGHNT and CDR2 YENEEA. CDR3 length equals 16 residues. The CDR3 spells CASSHRTSGVQDTQYF. DNA for the CDR3: TGTGCCAGCAGCCATAGGACTAGCGGGGTCCAAGATACGCAGTATTTT.

This chain uses TRBV9 with TRBJ1-3, with 9 bases that match TRBD1. The CDR3 sequence is 16 residues long. V trimming: 4 bases; J trimming: 0 bases; junction bases outside the gene matches: 5. Germline assignment: CDR1 SGDLS and CDR2 YYNGEE. CDR3 nucleotides: TGTGCCAGCAGCTTCCGGGACAGGGACTCTGGAAACACCATATATTTT. Translating gives CASSFRDRDSGNTIYF.

The chain couples TRBV6-1 to TRBJ1-3; D is ambiguous. Germline values: CDR1 MNHNS, CDR2 SASEGT. Deletions cut 2 bases from V and 4 bases from J, with 9 bases between. The CDR3 length is 14 residues. The CDR3, as DNA: TGTGCCAGCAGTGAAAAAGGGTCCGGAAACACCATATATTTT. This codes for CASSEKGSGNTIYF.

The rearrangement uses TRBV7-6 and TRBJ2-1; TRBD2 might be the D (5 bases). This CDR3 is built from 17 residues. CDR1 is SGHVS and CDR2 is FNYEAQ in the germline V gene. V lost 3 bases, J lost 9 bases, and 24 bases lay in between. The CDR3, as DNA: TGTGCCAGCAGCTTGGGTAGCGAGCCGAACCTTGACGGTGAGCAGTTCTTC. It encodes CASSLGSEPNLDGEQFF.

This chain connects TRBV3-1 (or the pseudogene TRBV3-2) to TRBJ1-6, with no clear D. The CDR3 runs to 14 residues. Between the trimmed V and J ends, which lost 4 bases and 6 bases, there was a span of 10 bases. Per the germline V gene, CDR1 is LGHDT and CDR2 is YNNKEL (reference sequence). The CDR3 DNA sequence: TGTGCCAGCAGCCCGATCGTGCTTAATTCACCCCTCCACTTT. It is translated as CASSPIVLNSPLHF.

The V gene is TRBV27, the J gene TRBJ1-1, with a tentative D call TRBD1 (6 bases). Looked up from germline, CDR1 is MNHEY and CDR2 is SMNVEV (reference sequence). With 1 base removed from V and 1 base from J, the gap between germline ends came to 16 bases. This CDR3 region has 17 residues. The CDR3 DNA sequence: TGTGCCAGCAGTTTATGTCCGAGTAGACAGGAGAACACTGAAGCTTTCTTT. The encoded protein is CASSLCPSRQENTEAFF.

This clone came up once. The chain is built from TRBV7-8 and TRBJ2-1; 8 bases are shared with TRBD1. With 5 bases clipped from V and 1 base from J, the junction kept 10 bases outside the gene matches. Germline CDR1 and CDR2: SGHVS and FQNEAQ. The CDR3 sequence is 17 residues long. For the CDR3, the DNA is TGTGCCAGCAGCCCCCCGGAGGACAGGGTATCCTACAATGAGCAGTTCTTC. Its protein product is CASSPPEDRVSYNEQFF.

V usage is TRBV29-1 and J usage is TRBJ2-7; the D gene is possibly TRBD1 (6 bases). The ends were cut back, 2 bases at V and 6 bases at J, with 11 bases in the middle. There are 12 residues in the CDR3. Germline V gene lookup returns CDR1 SQVTM and CDR2 ANQGSEA. The CDR3 coding sequence is TGCAGCGTTGAAACAGGGTGGCTCGAGCAGTACTTC. Protein: CSVETGWLEQYF.

This chain links TRBV7-2 with TRBJ1-4, with a weak D call TRBD1 (6 bases). This CDR3 region has 15 residues. The V end lost 1 base, the J end lost 2 bases, and 8 bases lay between the germline ends. Per germline, CDR1 SGHTA and CDR2 FQGNSA. The CDR3 DNA sequence: TGTGCCAGCAGCTTAGTTGGGGGCACTAATGAAAAACTGTTTTTT. This encodes CASSLVGGTNEKLFF.

The rearrangement joins TRBV18 to TRBJ1-1; D call uncertain. Germline lookup yields CDR1 KGHSH and CDR2 LQKENI. The CDR3 has 12 amino acids. V was cut by 2 bases and J by 6 bases, with 7 bases left in between. For the CDR3, the DNA is TGTGCCAGCTCACCATCAGGCCCTGAAGCTTTCTTT. It translates to CASSPSGPEAFF.

The chain employs TRBV6-1 and TRBJ2-1, with 8 positions matching TRBD2. The CDR3 spans 15 residues. Germline V gene lookup returns CDR1 MNHNS and CDR2 SASEGT. Germline trimming cut 2 bases from V and 5 bases from J; bases unmatched to any gene: 5. The CDR3 DNA reads TGTGCCAGCAGTGAACGGGGGGGCTTGGACAATGAGCAGTTCTTC. This gives the protein CASSERGGLDNEQFF.

The J gene is TRBJ2-7, the V gene TRBV30; D remains ambiguous. Trimming took off 0 bases at V and 6 bases at J, with 6 bases between the two ends. Germline-derived CDR1 and CDR2 are GTSNPN and SVGIG (reference sequence). This CDR3 is 11 amino acids long. The CDR3, as DNA: TGTGCCTGGAGTGTAGCGAGCGAGCAGTACTTC. It translates to CAWSVASEQYF.

The CDR3 loop reads CASSLTGTGVEQYV. CDR3 sequence (DNA): TGTGCCAGCAGTTTAACCGGGACAGGGGTCGAGCAGTACGTC. This rearrangement joins TRBV27 to TRBJ2-7; 10 bases agree with TRBD1. Germline lookup yields CDR1 MNHEY and CDR2 SMNVEV (reference sequence). The junction had 4 bases not matched to a gene; V was cut back by 2 bases and J by 6 bases. The CDR3 totals 14 residues.

The chain recombines TRBV2 with TRBJ2-5; D tentatively fits TRBD1 or TRBD2 (6 bases each). The germline CDR1 and CDR2 sequences are SNHLY and FYNNEI. This CDR3 has 17 residues. The V end lost 6 bases, the J end lost 12 bases, and 32 bases lay between the germline ends. The CDR3 reads CASRAQVFRGREVYEYF. The CDR3 region has the DNA TGTGCCAGCAGGGCCCAGGTTTTCAGGGGCAGGGAGGTCTATGAGTACTTC.

The chain is built from TRBV6-5 and TRBJ2-7; D uncertain. V shed 3 bases and J shed 7 bases, with 13 bases lying between them. The CDR3 sequence is 13 residues long. Germline values: CDR1 MNHEY, CDR2 SVGAGI. CDR3 in amino acids: CASSYNRESEQYF. DNA of the CDR3: TGTGCCAGCAGTTATAACAGAGAATCTGAGCAGTACTTC.

The DNA of the CDR3 is TGTGCCAGCAGCCGCGGACAGGGGGGTGGTCAGCCCCAGCATTTT. It encodes CASSRGQGGGQPQHF. The V call is TRBV3-1 (or the pseudogene TRBV3-2), the J call TRBJ1-5; 10 bases line up with TRBD1. With V trimmed by 4 bases and J by 6 bases, 6 bases remained unmatched. CDR1 LGHDT and CDR2 YNNKEL come from the germline V gene (reference sequence). This CDR3 is built from 15 residues.

The chain links TRBV7-2 to TRBJ2-5; D may be TRBD1 (6 bases). Germline V gene sequence: CDR1 SGHTA, CDR2 FQGNSA. The CDR3 length is 16 residues. V dropped 1 base and J dropped 2 bases, with 14 bases sitting between them. The CDR3 DNA sequence: TGTGCCAGCAGCTTAGTAGTTGGACAGCCTCAAGAGACCCAGTACTTC. Its protein product is CASSLVVGQPQETQYF.

The V gene is TRBV6-6, the J gene TRBJ2-1, with D perhaps matching TRBD1 (6 bases). V dropped 5 bases and J dropped 4 bases, with 12 bases sitting between them. In germline, CDR1 is MNHNY, CDR2 SVGAGI (reference sequence). CDR3 size: 14 residues. In DNA form, the CDR3 reads TGTGCCAGCAGTGACGGACAGAATTACAATGAGCAGTTCTTC. Encoded protein: CASSDGQNYNEQFF.

The chain employs TRBV18 and TRBJ1-3; no clear D. The V gene lost 6 bases and the J gene lost 0 bases, with 18 bases spanning the gap. Germline values: CDR1 KGHSH, CDR2 LQKENI. This CDR3 has 17 amino acids. CDR3 nucleotides: TGTGCCAGCTCTCAGCCCGTAGGACGGCTCTCTGGAAACACCATATATTTT. Protein: CASSQPVGRLSGNTIYF.

The chain carries TRBV5-1 and TRBJ1-1; no clear D. This CDR3 is built from 14 residues. V shed 0 bases and J shed 4 bases, with 10 bases lying between them. CDR1 is SGHRS, CDR2 YFSETQ, per germline. The CDR3 DNA sequence: TGCGCCAGCAGCTTGGAATGGGAGAGCACTGAAGCTTTCTTT. Protein sequence: CASSLEWESTEAFF. Drawing the rest from reference TRBV5-1 and TRBJ1-1, the complete variable domain is KAGVTQTPRYLIKTRGQQVTLSCSPISGHRSVSWYQQTPGQGLQFLFEYFSETQRNKGNFPGRFSGRQFSNSRSEMNVSTLELGDSALYLCASSLEWESTEAFFGQGTRLTVV.

The chain combines TRBV6-2 or TRBV6-3 with TRBJ2-3, with TRBD2 matching over 12 bases. This CDR3 contains 16 residues. Germline assignment: CDR1 MNHEY and CDR2 SVGEGT. V gave up 5 bases and J gave up 0 bases; unmatched junction bases: 3. CDR3 region: CASSLGLAGSTDTQYF. The CDR3 nucleotides read TGTGCCAGCAGTCTCGGACTAGCGGGGAGCACAGATACGCAGTATTTT.

Here the CDR3 reads CASSGQGNTIYGYTF. For the CDR3, the DNA is TGTGCCAGCTCGGGACAGGGGAACACAATCTATGGCTACACCTTC. This chain connects TRBV6-5 to TRBJ1-2; 10 bases map to TRBD1. V gave up 8 bases and J gave up 4 bases; unmatched junction bases: 10. The CDR3 runs to 15 residues. CDR1 is MNHEY, CDR2 SVGAGI, per germline.

The J gene is TRBJ2-2, the V gene TRBV3-1 (or the pseudogene TRBV3-2); the match to TRBD2 covers 9 bases. The CDR3 is 16 residues long. The V gene end was trimmed by 2 bases and the J gene end by 5 bases; junction bases not matched to a gene: 6. Germline V gives CDR1 LGHDT, CDR2 YNNKEL (reference sequence). This CDR3 is CASSQKWLAGTGELFF. CDR3 nucleotide sequence: TGTGCCAGCAGCCAAAAGTGGCTAGCGGGGACCGGGGAGCTGTTTTTT.

V is TRBV3-1 (or the pseudogene TRBV3-2) and J is TRBJ1-1; D uncertain. V lost 4 bases and J lost 0, with 12 bases in between. CDR3 size: 15 residues. Germline-derived CDR1 and CDR2 are LGHDT and YNNKEL (reference sequence). Here the CDR3 DNA reads TGTGCCAGCAGCCGTACAAGAGTCCTGAACACTGAAGCTTTCTTT. Translation gives CASSRTRVLNTEAFF.